Included here is one TCR beta chain sequence, with context. Compared with germline, one end of the junction differs, possibly owing to a read error. Clones were sequenced by immunoSEQ multiplex PCR, and TCRdb holds only the in-frame ones, with some missing. Of roughly 210,000 clones listed, about nine tenths are singletons. This sample is part of a study of blood T cell repertoires in COVID-19. Germline V gene lookup returns CDR1 SGHAT and CDR2 FQNNGV. The length of the CDR3 is 15 residues. This chain joins TRBV11-2 and TRBJ2-5; 12 nucleotides align to TRBD1. The sample consisted of PBMCs or T cells enriched from blood (not recorded which). The TCR originated in a man aged 30 to 39 in a cohort exposed to, infected with or recovered from COVID-19 (not recorded which). As DNA, the CDR3 is TGTGCCAGCAGCCGGGGGACAGGGGGCATGGAGATCCAGTACTTC. Translated, it gives CASSRGTGGMEIQYF.